This is a list of T cell receptor beta chains from one sample in a study of blood T cell repertoires in COVID-19. Libraries were prepared by immunoSEQ multiplex PCR; TCRdb keeps only in-frame clonotypes and omits some of them. The sample records under 200,000 clones, about nine tenths being singletons. What was sequenced was peripheral blood. Receptor source: a man aged 65 to 79 with active or convalescent COVID-19. CDR3s include the opening cysteine and the closing phenylalanine or tryptophan. A D gene is named only where the DNA matches it firmly. For some rows the clone size is stated as once, few or many, or as a class when expanded; others skip it.

TRBJ1-1 | - | - | TRBV29-1 | TGCAGCGTTGGGAGTGGCACTGAAGCTTTCTTT | CSVGSGTEAFF
TRBJ2-3 | - | TRBD2 | TRBV27 | TGTGCCAGCGGACTAGCGGGGGGCGCCAAGCAGTATTTT | CASGLAGGAKQYF
TRBJ2-7 | - | TRBD2 | TRBV5-1 | TGCGCCAGCAGCTCTCCGGGACTAGCGGGAGGTTCCGCCTACGAGCAGTACTTC | CASSSPGLAGGSAYEQYF
TRBJ2-6 | - | - | TRBV9 | TGTGCCAGCAGCGCATTAGCCTCTGGGGCCAACGTCCTGACTTTC | CASSALASGANVLTF
TRBJ1-1 | - | TRBD1 | TRBV28 | TGTGCCAGCAGTCCCCCTCCACCACAGGGGGGCGAAGCTTTCTTT | CASSPPPPQGGEAFF
TRBJ2-5 | - | - | TRBV28 | TGTGCCAGCAGTGACCGAACAGAACCTCACTTC | CASSDRTEPHF
TRBJ1-3 | few | - | TRBV30 | TGTGCCTGGAGTGTTCGGGGAGCTAGTGGAAACACCATATATTTT | CAWSVRGASGNTIYF
TRBJ2-1 | - | TRBD2 | TRBV6-2/TRBV6-3 | TGTGCCAGCAGTTCGCGGGGGGGCGGATTAGCGGGCCGCAATGGGCCGCAGTTCTTC | CASSSRGGGLAGRNGPQFF
TRBJ2-1 | - | - | TRBV7-6 | TGTGCCAGCAGCTTCTTACAGGGAGCTCTTAATGAGCAGTTCTTC | CASSFLQGALNEQFF
TRBJ2-5 | - | TRBD2 | TRBV28 | TGTGCCAGCACCCGGGGGGGAGGTTGGGAGACCCAGTACTTC | CASTRGGGWETQYF
TRBJ2-2 | - | - | TRBV6-5 | TGTGCCAGCAGTTACGACAGACCCGGGGAGCTGTTTTTT | CASSYDRPGELFF
TRBJ1-6 | - | TRBD1 | TRBV25-1 | TGTGCCAGCAAGGACAGGGAGTTGAGGCCCCTCCACTTT | CASKDRELRPLHF
TRBJ2-7 | - | - | TRBV27 | TGTGCCAGCAGACTACACCAGGGGAACAACTACGAGCAGTACTTC | CASRLHQGNNYEQYF
TRBJ1-6 | - | TRBD1 | TRBV6-5 | TGTGCCAGCAGGACAGGGCGGTCGGATTCACCCCTCCACTTT | CASRTGRSDSPLHF
TRBJ2-7 | - | - | TRBV7-2 | TGTGCCAGCAGCACAGCGGAACTCTCCTACGAGCAGTACTTC | CASSTAELSYEQYF
TRBJ1-2 | - | TRBD1 | TRBV28 | TGTGCCAGCAGTTTCACAGGGGGCGTCTATGGCTACACCTTC | CASSFTGGVYGYTF
TRBJ1-1 | once | TRBD1 | TRBV18 | TGTGCCAGCTCACCCTGGGACAGCGGAACGAACACTGAAGCTTTCTTT | CASSPWDSGTNTEAFF
TRBJ2-1 | - | TRBD1 | TRBV6-5 | TGTGCCAGCAGTTACTCGGGACAGGGCTACAATGAGCAGTTCTTC | CASSYSGQGYNEQFF
TRBJ2-1 | few | TRBD1 | TRBV5-1 | TGCGCCAGCAGCAAAGACAGGGACGGGCAGTTCTTC | CASSKDRDGQFF
TRBJ2-1 | - | - | TRBV7-9 | TGTGCCAGCAGCTTAGCGGAGGGACTTAACAATGAGCAGTTCTTC | CASSLAEGLNNEQFF
TRBJ1-1 | - | - | TRBV10-3 | TGTGCCATCAGTGTAGGTTCAGGGAGGGGTGGCACTGAAGCTTTCTTT | CAISVGSGRGGTEAFF
TRBJ2-7 | - | - | TRBV7-6 | TGTGCCAGCAGCTTTTCTGGTTCCAGGGAAAACGAGCAGTACTTC | CASSFSGSRENEQYF
TRBJ1-4 | - | - | TRBV6-5 | TGTGCCAGCAGTTACCGGTCAGGGGATGAAAAACTGTTTTTT | CASSYRSGDEKLFF
TRBJ2-5 | - | TRBD2 | TRBV4-1 | TGCGCCAGCAGCCCTCGAGCGGGGGGGCCTGAGACCCAGTACTTC | CASSPRAGGPETQYF
TRBJ2-7 | - | - | TRBV9 | TGTGCCAGCAGCGTAGACTATGACGGACTCGAGCAGTACTTC | CASSVDYDGLEQYF
TRBJ2-7 | - | - | TRBV4-1 | TGCGCCAGCAGCCAAGATGGGGTAGCGGAATACTACGAGCAGTACTTC | CASSQDGVAEYYEQYF
TRBJ1-5 | - | - | TRBV11-2 | TGTGCCAGCAGCTTAGATTGGGGGGGCAATCAGCCCCAGCATTTT | CASSLDWGGNQPQHF
TRBJ2-3 | - | TRBD1 | TRBV11-2 | TGTGCCAGCAGGACGGGACAGGGGTCATATACGCAGTATTTT | CASRTGQGSYTQYF
TRBJ2-5 | - | - | TRBV24-1 | TGTGCCACCACCCACACAACAAGTACGCAAGAGACCCAGTACTTC | CATTHTTSTQETQYF
TRBJ2-2 | - | - | TRBV7-2 | TGTGCCAGCAGCCCCAGTTGGGGGGGGGCAATTTCCGGGGAGCTGTTTTTT | CASSPSWGGAISGELFF
TRBJ1-1 | once | TRBD1 | TRBV9 | TGTGCCAGCAGCGTTACAGGGGGCGGGAACGCTGAAGCTTTCTTT | CASSVTGGGNAEAFF
TRBJ1-1 | - | - | TRBV6-6 | TGTGCCAGCAGTTCTTTGTTCGAAGCTTTCTTT | CASSSLFEAFF
TRBJ2-1 | - | - | TRBV25-1 | TGTGCCAGCCTTAATCTCAATGAGCAGTTCTTC | CASLNLNEQFF
TRBJ2-7 | - | - | TRBV3-1/TRBV3-2 | TGTGCCAGCAGCCAAGGCGGGCTCTACGAGCAGTACTTC | CASSQGGLYEQYF
TRBJ2-7 | - | - | TRBV5-1 | TGCGCCAGCAGACTGCAGGGCCCCTACGAGCAGTACTTC | CASRLQGPYEQYF
TRBJ2-5 | - | - | TRBV5-6 | TGTGCCAGCAGCTTAACCCAGCGAGAGACCCAGTACTTC | CASSLTQRETQYF
TRBJ2-4 | - | - | TRBV29-1 | TGCAGCGTTGCGGTGTCCAAAAACATTCAGTACTTC | CSVAVSKNIQYF
TRBJ2-1 | - | TRBD1 | TRBV7-9 | TGTGCCAGCAGCTTAGCGGGACAGGGGGCAAATGAGCAGTTCTTC | CASSLAGQGANEQFF
TRBJ1-6 | - | - | TRBV7-9 | TGTGCCAGCAGCTTAGAAGGGAGAGATTCACCCCTCCACTTT | CASSLEGRDSPLHF
TRBJ2-1 | - | TRBD2 | TRBV5-6 | TGTGCCAGCAGCTTCTTGCCGGGGGGGATCTCCTACAATGAGCAGTTCTTC | CASSFLPGGISYNEQFF
TRBJ2-5 | - | - | TRBV10-1 | TGCGCCACCCAGGCGAGGGGGTCACAAGAGACCCAGTACTTC | CATQARGSQETQYF
TRBJ2-4 | - | TRBD2 | TRBV6-6 | TGTGCCAGCCTCGGGGTCGGGAGGGCCAAAAACATTCAGTACTTC | CASLGVGRAKNIQYF
TRBJ2-2 | - | - | TRBV6-2/TRBV6-3 | TGTGCCAGCAGTTACAGCGGCGCCCGGGGCACCGGGGAGCTGTTTTTT | CASSYSGARGTGELFF
TRBJ1-3 | - | - | TRBV19 | TGTGCCAGTAGCACACCTGAGGGAGTGCCGCTATATTTT | CASSTPEGVPLYF
TRBJ2-7 | - | TRBD2 | TRBV6-5 | TGTGCCAGCAGTCCGGTAGCTAGCGGTTCCTACGAGCAGTACTTC | CASSPVASGSYEQYF
TRBJ1-1 | - | - | TRBV18 | TGTGCCAGCTCACCACGAGGAGGGACTGAAGCTTTCTTT | CASSPRGGTEAFF
TRBJ1-2 | - | TRBD1 | TRBV6-2/TRBV6-3 | TGTGCCAGCAGTTCTCCCCCGGGACAGGGAGATTATGGCTACACCTTC | CASSSPPGQGDYGYTF
TRBJ2-5 | once | - | TRBV5-6 | TGTGCCAGCAGCCAAGCGCAACAGACCCAGTACTTC | CASSQAQQTQYF
TRBJ1-5 | - | TRBD1 | TRBV10-3 | TGTGCCATCAGTGAGTCGAAACAGGGGGCAGGGAGCAATCAGCCCCAGCATTTT | CAISESKQGAGSNQPQHF
TRBJ2-2 | - | - | TRBV6-1 | TGTGCCAGCAGTGAAATACGATACAGAAACACCGGGGAGCTGTTTTTT | CASSEIRYRNTGELFF
TRBJ2-5 | - | TRBD1 | TRBV5-4 | TGTGCCAGCAGCGGACAGGCGGTAGGGACCCAGTACTTC | CASSGQAVGTQYF